This TCR beta chain comes out of a study of regulatory T cells in long-lasting Graves disease (dated by TCRdb to the early 2020s). Broadly, across the study: Persistent Graves' disease was defined as persistently positive TSH receptor autoantibodies together with antithyroid drug treatment for over 5 years. This study used TCR sequencing and RNA sequencing of peripheral blood to compare persistent Graves' disease patients against newly diagnosed Graves' disease patients. The study took place in China and was registered as a clinical trial. A total of some 35 samples underwent TCR sequencing, from roughly 13 patients with persistent Graves' disease and around 20 patients with newly diagnosed Graves' disease. In the clinical cohort, patients with persistent Graves' disease had used antithyroid drugs for an average of about 10 years.

The CDR1 and CDR2 encoded by the germline V gene are MDHEN and SYDVKM. The CDR3 measures 12 amino acids from cysteine to phenylalanine. This entry keeps only the CDR3 DNA: 36 bases, framed from base 1. Trimming costs V 5 bases and J 6 bases, and their ends lie 11 bases apart. To note about this clonotype: Its antigen remains undetermined. The input lacks base qualities; no much larger clone sits a single base away.

The time point label, as the study defines it: persistent/refractory GD, antithyroid drugs over 5 years with positive TRAb. For both TCR sequencing and RNA sequencing, RNA was extracted from PBMCs in TRIzol. The diagnosis of Graves' disease followed American Thyroid Association guidelines. Patients were recruited from an endocrinology department in Xi'an, China. Each patient gave approximately 9.7 milliliters of peripheral blood, collected in an EDTA anticoagulant tube. Ficoll Paque Plus density gradient separation was used to isolate PBMCs, and no additional T cell sorting was done. An Agilent 2100 Bioanalyzer and agarose gel were used to assess RNA quality, and a NanoDrop 2000 was used to measure RNA concentration. The library came from multiplex PCR. The reads were generated on an Illumina HiSeq 4000. iRepertoire HTBI primers and Arm-PCR amplification of CDR3 regions were used to construct TCR beta libraries. PCR products were gel purified before sequencing. On the study's bioinformatics: Across samples, 60 to 70 TRBV and 13 to 15 TRBJ segments were identified and used for gene usage analysis of CDR3 amino acid clonotypes. Filtered high-quality paired reads were merged into contigs using COPE and FqMerger. BLAST was used to align contigs to IMGT TRBV, TRBD and TRBJ reference genes, and CDR3 was defined according to IMGT. Any clonotype with a frequency above 0.1% was classified as a highly expanded clone. Shannon entropy was used to measure repertoire diversity, and the Gini coefficient was used to measure V-J evenness. A clonotype found in more than one individual was treated as public. The public sequencing data were trimmed at Q25 with fastp and processed into clonotypes with MiXCR by TCRdb, which kept only in-frame beta chains. Merged by CDR3 protein, the rows form single entries marked with the most common genes and DNA. These V and J calls rely on TCRdb rather than the paper's analysis. For this sample the table gives around 450,000 distinct CDR3 sequences, of which roughly 21% were detected only once. Of the sample, about 7% is held by the ten largest clones.

Points the paper makes about the study in general: Compared with newly diagnosed patients, patients with persistent Graves' disease had lower TCR Shannon entropy and fewer highly expanded clones, which suggests clonal expansion. As a limitation, the authors acknowledged that the small sample size may reduce accuracy. Sequencing and analysis were limited to the TCR beta chain. TRBV28, TRBJ1-2 and TRBJ2-5 were preferentially used in persistent disease, while TRBV20-1 and TRBJ2-1 were favored in newly diagnosed disease. Because the primary lesion, thyroid tissue, could not be accessed, the study looked at peripheral blood alone. Persistent patients shared more public clonotypes among themselves (over 2,500) than newly diagnosed patients did (over 900).

This specimen consisted of peripheral blood mononuclear cells (PBMCs), obtained when the disease was refractory, from a patient treated with antithyroid drugs. The source is a female donor with Graves disease. In this chain, TRBV28 is recombined with TRBJ2-7; a confident D gene designation cannot be given. The DNA sequence reads TGTGCCAGCAGTACCAGGATTCGCGAGCAGTACTTC. Its product reads: CASSTRIREQYF.